The 2 T cell receptor beta chains below come from one sample, sequenced in a study of blood T cell repertoires in COVID-19. TCRdb's copy holds only in-frame clones and misses some; the assay was immunoSEQ multiplex PCR. This sample has a few hundred thousand clones, with roughly 83% found just once. Material for sequencing was peripheral blood. These receptors all stem from an elderly man with acute or convalescent COVID-19.

The chain combines TRBV7-2 with TRBJ2-7, with 9 nucleotides matching TRBD2. Trimming cost V 6 bases and J 5 bases; bases outside gene matches: 8. This CDR3 is 14 amino acids long. CDR1 is SGHTA and CDR2 is FQGNSA in the germline V gene. This CDR3 is CASRTPGTSNEQYF. The CDR3 nucleotides are TGTGCCAGCAGAACTCCCGGGACTAGCAACGAGCAGTACTTC.

The rearrangement joins TRBV3-1 (or the pseudogene TRBV3-2) to TRBJ1-1; 7 bases are shared with TRBD1. With 0 bases clipped from V and 0 bases from J, the junction kept 7 bases outside the gene matches. Germline V gives CDR1 LGHDT, CDR2 YNNKEL (reference sequence). The CDR3 loop spans 17 amino acids. The CDR3 here is CASSQERGGNLNTEAFF. In DNA form, the CDR3 reads TGTGCCAGCAGCCAAGAAAGAGGGGGCAACTTGAACACTGAAGCTTTCTTT.